The clone carrying this T cell receptor (beta chain) has ten or more counts. Antigen specificity is unknown. The record originates from a study of T cells after yellow fever vaccination. TCRdb reanalysed the 5' RACE reads using MiXCR and keeps one entry per CDR3 protein. The table shows 350,000 to 550,000 distinct CDR3 sequences, with under 20% occurring only once. The CDR3 loop spans 13 amino acids. The V gene lost 2 bases and the J gene lost 5 bases, with 12 bases spanning the gap. Germline assignment: CDR1 DFQATT and CDR2 SNEGSKA (reference sequence). Overall study results and limits: Abundant clonotypes from the bulk population could contaminate FACS-sorted repertoires. The study re-detected most primary-vaccination clones after the booster (96% CD4, roughly 85% CD8).

Sequencing used PBMCs, obtained before the yellow fever booster vaccination. The sequence was collected from a man aged 18 to 29 who received the YFV17D yellow fever vaccine. This rearrangement joins TRBV20-1 to TRBJ1-1, with a possible D match to TRBD1 (6 bases). The CDR3 loop is CSARRGGSTEAFF. In nucleotides, the CDR3 is TGCAGTGCTAGAAGGGGGGGGTCAACTGAAGCTTTCTTT.